This passage covers 14 T cell receptor beta chains from one sample sequenced in a study of CD8 T cells in ankylosing spondylitis. Study-level findings and limits: A TCR beta motif made of fewer than ten highly homologous variants seemed typical of ankylosing spondylitis blood.

These receptors have no identified antigens. TCRdb passed the 5' RACE reads through MiXCR, listing each CDR3 protein once. The sample holds 750,000 to 850,000 distinct CDR3 sequences, around 11% seen once. Input material: blood, either unsorted or a sorted T cell fraction (not recorded which). The receptors shown here come from a male donor with ankylosing spondylitis.

The CDR3 is CASSGARAPFRRSEQFF. CDR3 sequence (DNA): TGTGCCAGCAGCGGTGCTAGAGCCCCATTCCGTCGTAGTGAGCAGTTCTTC. The rearrangement links TRBV7-2 to TRBJ2-1; D is unclear. The CDR3 loop spans 17 amino acids. Germline V lookup: CDR1 SGHTA, CDR2 FQGNSA. Deletions cut 5 bases from V and 9 bases from J, with 26 bases between. Supplemented by reference TRBV7-2 and TRBJ2-1, the full variable domain reads GAGVSQSPSNKVTEKGKDVELRCDPISGHTALYWYRQSLGQGLEFLIYFQGNSAPDKSGLPSDRFSAERTGGSVSTLTIQRTQQEDSAVYLCASSGARAPFRRSEQFFGPGTRLTVL.

CDR3 nucleotides: TGTGCCAGCAGTTACTCGAGAGGGGACGCGACTGAAGCTTTCTTT. Protein: CASSYSRGDATEAFF. The V call is TRBV6-5, the J call TRBJ1-1; tentatively, D is TRBD1 (5 bases). V lost 0 bases, J lost 5 bases, and 13 bases lay in between. CDR1 and CDR2 (germline): MNHEY, SVGAGI. The CDR3 has 15 residues.

Details on this clonotype: The junction differs from germline at one of its ends, possibly a read error. V and J are TRBV4-2 and TRBJ1-4; a weak D match, TRBD1 (6 bases). The CDR3 covers 16 residues. Germline loops: CDR1 LGHNA, CDR2 YNFKEQ. The DNA of the CDR3 is TGTGCCCGCAGCCAAGATTCTCACAGGGTCGGAGAAAAACTGTTTTTT. Translating gives CARSQDSHRVGEKLFF.

This clonotype was found a few times. V usage is TRBV29-1 and J usage is TRBJ2-3; weak D call: TRBD2 (6 bases). Trimming shortened V by 0 bases and J by 8 bases, and 18 bases separated the two germline ends. CDR1 SQVTM and CDR2 ANQGSEA come from the germline V gene. The CDR3 extends over 15 amino acids. The chain's CDR3 is CSVEDQTRFRRTQYF. The DNA of the CDR3 is TGCAGCGTTGAAGATCAGACTAGGTTTAGACGTACGCAGTATTTT.

This clonotype has ten or more counts. This sequence joins TRBV7-2 and TRBJ2-7, with D uncertain. The germline V gene encodes CDR1 SGHTA and CDR2 FQGNSA. The CDR3 totals 13 residues. Trimming pared 6 bases from V and 3 bases from J, leaving 12 bases between. CDR3 sequence reads: CASRQGPIYEQYF. CDR3 bases: TGTGCCAGCAGACAAGGGCCGATCTACGAGCAGTACTTC.

This clonotype was picked up a small number of times. This chain uses TRBV4-3 with TRBJ1-4; unclear D gene. Trimming stripped 4 bases from V and 2 bases from J, with 11 bases between. This CDR3 has 15 amino acids. Germline values: CDR1 LGHNA, CDR2 YSLEER. CDR3 nucleotide sequence: TGCGCCAGCAGCCCCCGGGGAATGACTAATGAAAAACTGTTTTTT. Residues: CASSPRGMTNEKLFF.

V usage is TRBV18 and J usage is TRBJ2-1, with 8 bases aligning to TRBD2. Germline trimming cut 6 bases from V and 4 bases from J; bases unmatched to any gene: 11. Per germline, CDR1 KGHSH and CDR2 LQKENI. The CDR3 covers 16 residues. The CDR3 protein is CASSPTPSGSYNEQFF. In DNA, the CDR3 is TGTGCCAGCTCCCCCACCCCTAGCGGGTCATACAATGAGCAGTTCTTC.

This clonotype came up a few times. This rearrangement joins TRBV7-2 to TRBJ1-2; D possibly corresponds to TRBD1 (5 bases). Germline assignment: CDR1 SGHTA and CDR2 FQGNSA. V dropped 2 bases and J dropped 3 bases, with 16 bases sitting between them. The CDR3 spans 16 residues. The CDR3, as DNA: TGTGCCAGCAGCTTACGAGCTGTCAGGGTCGACTATGGCTACACCTTC. Protein product: CASSLRAVRVDYGYTF.

The CDR3 sequence: CAISESDPSGANVLTF. The CDR3 region has the DNA TGTGCCATCAGTGAGTCGGATCCCTCTGGGGCCAACGTCCTGACTTTC. This sequence joins TRBV10-3 and TRBJ2-6, with D unresolved. The germline gives CDR1 ENHRY, CDR2 SYGVKD. With 0 bases removed from V and 0 bases from J, the gap between germline ends came to 6 bases. The CDR3 contains 16 residues.

The chain has TRBV9 and TRBJ1-5; D possibly corresponds to TRBD1 (6 bases). Deletions cut 3 bases from V and 7 bases from J, with 14 bases between. Germline V gives CDR1 SGDLS, CDR2 YYNGEE. This CDR3 is built from 14 residues. CDR3 bases: TGTGCCAGCAGCGGAGGACAGTTTGGGCAGCCCCAGCATTTT. This encodes CASSGGQFGQPQHF.

The J gene is TRBJ2-3, the V gene TRBV6-5; no clear D gene. There are 14 residues in the CDR3. Germline V gene data show CDR1 as MNHEY and CDR2 as SVGAGI. Between the trimmed V and J ends, which lost 2 bases and 0 bases, there was a span of 6 bases. In DNA form, the CDR3 reads TGTGCCAGCAGTTACCAGCCCAGCACAGATACGCAGTATTTT. Translated: CASSYQPSTDTQYF.

This clonotype appeared a few times. This chain links TRBV5-1 with TRBJ2-1; weak D call: TRBD2 (6 bases). Trimming shortened V by 0 bases and J by 5 bases, and 9 bases separated the two germline ends. The CDR3 has 14 residues. Germline values: CDR1 SGHRS, CDR2 YFSETQ. The CDR3: CASSLAGAHNEQFF. The CDR3 nucleotides read TGCGCCAGCAGCTTGGCGGGAGCCCACAATGAGCAGTTCTTC. Using reference TRBV5-1 and TRBJ2-1 for the parts outside the CDR3, the full variable domain is KAGVTQTPRYLIKTRGQQVTLSCSPISGHRSVSWYQQTPGQGLQFLFEYFSETQRNKGNFPGRFSGRQFSNSRSEMNVSTLELGDSALYLCASSLAGAHNEQFFGPGTRLTVL.

The rearrangement uses TRBV5-8 and TRBJ2-3; 9 bases are a match to TRBD2. There are 15 residues in the CDR3. CDR1 is SGHTS, CDR2 YDEGEE, per germline. V lost 0 bases, J lost 5 bases, and 4 bases stayed unmatched. The chain's CDR3 is CASSLGLAGEDTQYF. DNA of the CDR3: TGTGCCAGCAGCTTGGGGTTAGCGGGAGAAGATACGCAGTATTTT.

The gene calls are TRBV20-1 and TRBJ2-7, with D possibly matching TRBD2 (5 bases). Trimming stripped 1 base from V and 0 bases from J, with 10 bases between. This CDR3 has 14 residues. Germline CDR1 is DFQATT and CDR2 is SNEGSKA (reference sequence). The CDR3, as DNA: TGCAGTGCTAGAGGCTTTACTAGCTCCTACGAGCAGTACTTC. Its protein product is CSARGFTSSYEQYF.